The 25 T cell receptor beta chains below were found in one sample sequenced in a study of blood T cells in healthy people across ages. Using a J-beta primer mix together with a sample-barcoded 5' primer, a second PCR was run for roughly 6 to 11 cycles. TCRdb reprocessed the 5' RACE reads via MiXCR and lists one record per CDR3 protein. The top ten hold 15% to 20% of the sample, which has about 800,000 distinct CDR3 sequences, 35% to 60% seen once. The sequencing sample was made of blood. Source of these receptors: an older man in good health.

This clonotype was found a few times. This rearrangement joins TRBV6-1 to TRBJ2-1; 8 nucleotides align to TRBD2. With 8 bases clipped from V and 3 bases from J, the junction kept 6 bases outside the gene matches. In germline, CDR1 is MNHNS, CDR2 SASEGT. This CDR3 is built from 14 residues. CDR3 nucleotide sequence: TGTGCCAGCGGAACTAGCGGCTACTACAATGAGCAGTTCTTC. Its protein product is CASGTSGYYNEQFF.

The V and J genes are TRBV28 and TRBJ2-7; weak D call: TRBD2 (6 bases). TRBJ2-5 matches the DNA end more closely, so the J call is doubtful. The CDR3 extends over 15 amino acids. Germline CDR1 and CDR2: MDHEN and SYDVKM. The CDR3 reads CASSLFGTRRETQYF. The CDR3 nucleotides read TGTGCCAGCAGTTTATTTGGGACTCGCCGAGAGACCCAGTACTTC.

The CDR3 protein is CASSVGGHTEAFF. The CDR3 DNA reads as TGTGCCAGCAGCGTAGGCGGGCACACTGAAGCTTTCTTT. The chain couples TRBV9 to TRBJ1-1; D unclear. Per the germline V gene, CDR1 is SGDLS and CDR2 is YYNGEE. The CDR3 is made up of 13 amino acids. The germline V and J ends were trimmed by 0 bases and 3 bases, with 6 bases remaining between them.

This clonotype turned up a few times. The rearrangement uses TRBV11-2 and TRBJ2-5; maybe TRBD1 (6 bases). V lost 2 bases to trimming and J lost 5 bases, with 21 bases between them. Germline loops: CDR1 SGHAT, CDR2 FQNNGV. The CDR3 length is 17 residues. The chain's CDR3 is CASSLTWTAKQGETQYF. Here the CDR3 DNA reads TGTGCCAGCAGCTTAACGTGGACAGCTAAGCAGGGGGAGACCCAGTACTTC.

This chain connects TRBV29-1 to TRBJ1-5; D remains ambiguous. Germline CDR1 reads SQVTM; CDR2 reads ANQGSEA. Trimming left V 4 bases short and J 5 bases short, with 12 bases between. The CDR3 contains 13 residues. CDR3 in amino acids: CSVGPEKDQPQHF. In DNA, the CDR3 is TGCAGCGTTGGCCCAGAAAAGGATCAGCCCCAGCATTTT.

CDR3 nucleotide sequence: TGTGCCAGCTCACGAACAGGGCCGAGCTCCTACAATGAGCAGTTCTTC. Translating it yields CASSRTGPSSYNEQFF. The genes are TRBV18 and TRBJ2-1, with TRBD1 as a possible D gene (6 bases). Germline V CDR1 and CDR2: KGHSH, LQKENI. Trimming left V 4 bases short and J 0 bases short, with 13 bases between. The CDR3 runs 16 residues.

This clonotype was counted only a few times. The CDR3 DNA sequence: TGCAGTGCTACCCCTAGCGGGACTAGATCCTCCTACGAGCAGTACTTC. This encodes CSATPSGTRSSYEQYF. The genes are TRBV20-1 and TRBJ2-7; 9 bases fit TRBD2. This CDR3 is built from 16 residues. V was pared by 4 bases and J by 0 bases, with 10 bases of the junction left unmatched. CDR1 and CDR2 (germline): DFQATT, SNEGSKA (reference sequence).

This clonotype was seen at least ten times. The rearrangement links TRBV29-1 to TRBJ2-3; perhaps TRBD1 as D (6 bases). The CDR3 totals 14 residues. Looked up from germline, CDR1 is SQVTM and CDR2 is ANQGSEA. Between the trimmed V and J ends, which lost 7 bases and 2 bases, there was a span of 16 bases. This chain's CDR3 is CSASGDIYTDTQYF. In nucleotides, the CDR3 is TGCAGCGCCTCAGGGGACATCTACACAGATACGCAGTATTTT.

The rearrangement links TRBV11-1 to TRBJ2-3, with D uncertain. The V gene's germline CDR1 is SGHAT and CDR2 FQDESV (reference sequence). The V gene lost 2 bases and the J gene lost 3 bases, with 15 bases spanning the gap. The CDR3 has 16 residues. The CDR3 coding sequence is TGTGCCAGCAGCTTATATTCTTGGACGTCAACAGATACGCAGTATTTT. Translating it yields CASSLYSWTSTDTQYF.

The V gene is TRBV10-3, the J gene TRBJ2-1; 7 bases are a match to TRBD1. Germline V gene sequence: CDR1 ENHRY, CDR2 SYGVKD. The CDR3 totals 15 residues. With V trimmed by 0 bases and J by 6 bases, 5 bases remained unmatched. The CDR3 loop is CAISESIGTVNEQFF. DNA of the CDR3: TGTGCCATCAGTGAGTCGATAGGGACAGTCAATGAGCAGTTCTTC.

There are many counts of this clonotype. The V call is TRBV7-2, the J call TRBJ2-1, with D possibly called TRBD1 or TRBD2 (5 bases each). Germline-derived CDR1 and CDR2 are SGHTA and FQGNSA. This CDR3 has 14 residues. Trimming shortened V by 10 bases and J by 0 bases, and 13 bases separated the two germline ends. The CDR3 nucleotides read TGTGCCACCACGGGACGGAACTCCTACAATGAGCAGTTCTTC. Translating it yields CATTGRNSYNEQFF.

The rearrangement joins TRBV7-2 to TRBJ2-7; D perhaps matches TRBD2 (6 bases). The CDR3 covers 16 residues. CDR1 and CDR2 (germline): SGHTA, FQGNSA. V was shortened by 8 bases and J by 3 bases, with 23 bases between the two germline ends. CDR3 in amino acids: CASGHGGGINLYEQYF. The CDR3 nucleotides read TGTGCCAGCGGCCATGGCGGAGGGATCAACCTCTACGAGCAGTACTTC.

This chain connects TRBV28 to TRBJ2-7; D call uncertain. V lost 4 bases, J lost 0 bases, and 16 bases lay in between. Per the germline V gene, CDR1 is MDHEN and CDR2 is SYDVKM. The CDR3 length is 16 residues. The CDR3 coding sequence is TGTGCCAGCAGTTCGAGAACGTCGTACAGCTCCTACGAGCAGTACTTC. Translating gives CASSSRTSYSSYEQYF.

A few counts support this clonotype. Here the CDR3 DNA reads TGTGCCAGCAGCCATGCTAGCGGGAGCTCCTACGAGCAGTACTTC. Translated, it gives CASSHASGSSYEQYF. The V and J genes are TRBV7-9 and TRBJ2-7; 10 positions agree with TRBD2. Germline V lookup: CDR1 SEHNR, CDR2 FQNEAQ (reference sequence). The J segment lost 0 bases and the V segment lost 5 bases, leaving 4 bases of the junction unmatched. This CDR3 is 15 amino acids long.

The J gene is TRBJ1-4, the V gene TRBV29-1; TRBD1 matches at 8 bases. Germline CDR1 reads SQVTM; CDR2 reads ANQGSEA. The length of the CDR3 is 14 residues. The J segment lost 7 bases and the V segment lost 7 bases, leaving 11 bases of the junction unmatched. Written as DNA, the CDR3 is TGCAGCGCCTCCGGACAGGGAGAAGGTGAAAAACTGTTTTTT. Residues: CSASGQGEGEKLFF.

V usage is TRBV27 and J usage is TRBJ2-5; a possible D gene is TRBD1 (6 bases). Trimming pared 6 bases from V and 2 bases from J, leaving 16 bases between. Germline values: CDR1 MNHEY, CDR2 SMNVEV (reference sequence). CDR3 length equals 15 residues. For the CDR3, the DNA is TGTGCCAGCAGACCAAGGGGCAGGGGACAAGAGACCCAGTACTTC. Its translation: CASRPRGRGQETQYF.

Only a few counts were recorded for this clonotype. The rearrangement joins TRBV29-1 to TRBJ2-3; the D is unclear. CDR3 length: 13 amino acids. Trimming took 7 bases from V and 3 from J, leaving 14 bases between them. Looked up from germline, CDR1 is SQVTM and CDR2 is ANQGSEA. CDR3 protein: CSAAATDTDTQYF. The CDR3 nucleotides are TGCAGCGCCGCCGCAACGGATACAGATACGCAGTATTTT.

This chain links TRBV7-2 with TRBJ2-3; D unresolved. Germline CDR1 SGHTA, CDR2 FQGNSA. The V end was cut by 4 bases, the J end by 10 bases, with 12 bases between. The CDR3 totals 12 residues. The CDR3: CASSYARGSQYF. The CDR3 DNA is TGTGCCAGCAGCTACGCACGAGGATCGCAGTATTTT.

There are a few counts of this clonotype. CDR3 DNA sequence: TGTGCCATCACCCCGGGACTAGCAGGCGATACGCAGTATTTT. It is translated as CAITPGLAGDTQYF. The chain combines TRBV10-3 with TRBJ2-3; 9 bases agree with TRBD2. J was trimmed by 6 bases and V by 7 bases; bases with no gene match: 8. This CDR3 has 14 amino acids. Germline CDR1 and CDR2: ENHRY and SYGVKD.

The genes are TRBV11-2 and TRBJ2-4; D call uncertain. The DNA matches TRBJ2-7 better at its end, which makes the J call doubtful. This CDR3 is built from 11 residues. Germline CDR1 is SGHAT and CDR2 is FQNNGV. DNA of the CDR3: TGTGCCAGCAGCGTACAGTACGAGCAGTACTTC. Amino acid sequence: CASSVQYEQYF.

This sequence joins TRBV9 and TRBJ1-6; no clear D gene. Germline values: CDR1 SGDLS, CDR2 YYNGEE. This CDR3 comprises 14 residues. Trimming removed 0 bases at V and 9 bases at J, with 10 bases between. CDR3 DNA sequence: TGTGCCAGCAGCGTAGTGAGCGGAACTTCACCCCTCCACTTT. Its translation: CASSVVSGTSPLHF.

The chain uses TRBV11-2 and TRBJ2-4; the D is unclear. The V end lost 5 bases, the J end lost 9 bases, and 8 bases lay between the germline ends. Germline lookup yields CDR1 SGHAT and CDR2 FQNNGV. The CDR3 contains 11 residues. The CDR3 DNA reads TGTGCCAGCAGCCCCGGCGGCATTCAGTACTTC. As protein: CASSPGGIQYF.

As to this clonotype: A read error is likely, as this CDR3 ends without the conserved phenylalanine or tryptophan. The rearrangement joins TRBV10-3 to TRBJ1-1; 7 bases line up with TRBD1. The V and J ends lost 0 bases and 4 bases, in that order; junction bases with no gene match: 5. The length of the CDR3 is 15 residues. Germline V gene data show CDR1 as ENHRY and CDR2 as SYGVKD. CDR3 coding DNA: TGTGCCATCAGTGAGTCCCTACGGACAGGCACTGAAGCTTTCTTG. The encoded protein is CAISESLRTGTEAFL.

The rearrangement joins TRBV29-1 to TRBJ2-6; D call uncertain. Germline loops: CDR1 SQVTM, CDR2 ANQGSEA. The CDR3 has 13 amino acids. Trimming shortened V by 3 bases and J by 2 bases, and 5 bases separated the two germline ends. The CDR3 sequence is CSVEAAGANVLTF. As DNA, the CDR3 is TGCAGCGTTGAGGCCGCTGGGGCCAACGTCCTGACTTTC. Full variable domain (remainder filled in from reference TRBV29-1 and TRBJ2-6): SAVISQKPSRDICQRGTSLTIQCQVDSQVTMMFWYRQQPGQSLTLIATANQGSEATYESGFVIDKFPISRPNLTFSTLTVSNMSPEDSSIYLCSVEAAGANVLTFGAGSRLTVL.

The chain joins TRBV12-3 or TRBV12-4 to TRBJ1-2, with D tentatively TRBD1 (5 bases). Trimming left V 6 bases short and J 2 bases short, with 10 bases between. The CDR3 spans 13 residues. CDR3 bases: TGTGCCAGCAGCTCAGGGACGAACTATGGCTACACCTTC. Its translation is CASSSGTNYGYTF.